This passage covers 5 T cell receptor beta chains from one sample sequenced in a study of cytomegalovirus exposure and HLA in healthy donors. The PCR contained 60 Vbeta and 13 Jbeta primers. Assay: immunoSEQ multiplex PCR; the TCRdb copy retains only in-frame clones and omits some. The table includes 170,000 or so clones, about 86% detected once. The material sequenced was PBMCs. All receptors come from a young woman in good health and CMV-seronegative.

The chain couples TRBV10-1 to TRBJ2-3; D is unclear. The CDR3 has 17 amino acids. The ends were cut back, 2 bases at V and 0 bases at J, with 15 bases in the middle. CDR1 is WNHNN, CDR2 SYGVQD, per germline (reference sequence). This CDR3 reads CASSEAVNGRSTDTQYF. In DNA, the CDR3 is TGCGCCAGCAGTGAGGCAGTTAACGGCAGGAGCACAGATACGCAGTATTTT.

DNA of the CDR3: TGTGCCAGTAGTATAGGGACCCGGGGAACCGAAAAGACCCAGTACTTC. Encoded protein: CASSIGTRGTEKTQYF. The V and J genes are TRBV19 and TRBJ2-5, with D possibly being TRBD2 (5 bases). V was clipped by 1 base and J by 6 bases, with 18 bases between them. Germline loops: CDR1 LNHDA, CDR2 SQIVND (reference sequence). This CDR3 is built from 16 residues.

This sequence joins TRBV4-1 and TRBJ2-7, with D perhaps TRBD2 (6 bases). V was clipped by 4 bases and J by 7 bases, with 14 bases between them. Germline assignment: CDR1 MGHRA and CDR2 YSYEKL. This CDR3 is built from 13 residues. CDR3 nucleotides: TGCGCCAGCAGCCCGGGACTCTCGGGGGAGCAGTACTTC. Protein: CASSPGLSGEQYF.

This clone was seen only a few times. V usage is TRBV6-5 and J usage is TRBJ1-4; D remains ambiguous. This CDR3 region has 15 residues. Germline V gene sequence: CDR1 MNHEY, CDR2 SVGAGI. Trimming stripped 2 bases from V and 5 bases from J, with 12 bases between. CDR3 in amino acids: CASSYEYSFNEKLFF. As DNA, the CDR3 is TGTGCCAGCAGTTACGAATACAGCTTCAATGAAAAACTGTTTTTT.

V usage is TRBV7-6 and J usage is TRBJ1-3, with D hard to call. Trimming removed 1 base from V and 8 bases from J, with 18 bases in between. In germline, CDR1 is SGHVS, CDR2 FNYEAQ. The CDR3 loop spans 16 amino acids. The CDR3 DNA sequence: TGTGCCAGCAGCTTAGACCCTACGGCAGTAGGAGACACCATATATTTT. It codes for CASSLDPTAVGDTIYF. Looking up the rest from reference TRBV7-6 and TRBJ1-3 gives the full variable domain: GAGVSQSPRYKVTKRGQDVALRCDPISGHVSLYWYRQALGQGPEFLTYFNYEAQQDKSGLPNDRFSAERPEGSISTLTIQRTEQRDSAMYRCASSLDPTAVGDTIYFGEGSWLTVV.